Sequencing of this T cell receptor (beta chain) was carried out in a study of Ad26.COV2.S vaccination and SARS-CoV-2 variants. The treatment here: around 19 received Ad26.COV2.S at low or high dose, single or two shots; roughly 5 received placebo; per-sample allocation not given. Samples analyzed were those drawn on day 63 after the first vaccine or placebo injection. The CDR3 totals 16 residues. The germline CDR1 and CDR2 sequences are MGHRA and YSYEKL. Deletions cut 2 bases from V and 2 bases from J, with 16 bases between. Produced via immunoSEQ multiplex PCR; TCRdb's table is partial and in-frame only. The table lists roughly 240,000 clones, more than 75% of them singletons.

The rearrangement links TRBV4-1 to TRBJ2-7; D possibly corresponds to TRBD2 (7 bases). Specimen: peripheral blood, collected in a trial of Ad26.COV2.S vaccine versus placebo. This clonotype originated in a person between 18 and 59 years old who received the Ad26.COV2.S COVID-19 vaccine or a placebo. In nucleotides, the CDR3 is TGCGCCAGCAGCCAACCCGGGGGGCCTACCCCCTACGAGCAGTACTTC. Its protein is CASSQPGGPTPYEQYF.